The 17 T cell receptor beta chains reported below all come from one sample, sequenced in a study of T-cell memory formation after mild COVID-19. TCRdb itself ran the 5' RACE reads through MiXCR, one entry per CDR3 protein. The top ten clones hold 9% to 15% of a sample with about 470,000 distinct CDR3 sequences, over 15% of them seen once. The sequencing sample was made of PBMCs or a T cell subset sorted from them (not recorded which). The origin of the receptors is an adult woman who had mild COVID-19 (a few samples of this study predate the infection). Cell type and time point are not known.

The J gene is TRBJ2-5, the V gene TRBV27; maybe TRBD2 (7 bases). The CDR3 covers 15 residues. Trimming stripped 3 bases from V and 5 bases from J, with 16 bases between. CDR1 MNHEY and CDR2 SMNVEV come from the germline V gene (reference sequence). The chain's CDR3 is CASSFKGGRGETQYF. CDR3 sequence (DNA): TGTGCCAGCAGTTTTAAGGGGGGGAGAGGGGAGACCCAGTACTTC.

The chain couples TRBV7-2 to TRBJ2-6; D ambiguous. The germline V and J ends were trimmed by 4 bases and 0 bases, with 16 bases remaining between them. This CDR3 is built from 18 residues. CDR1 is SGHTA and CDR2 is FQGNSA in the germline V gene. This CDR3 reads CASSSRLDFSSGANVLTF. The CDR3 nucleotides are TGTGCCAGCAGCTCCCGCTTAGACTTTAGCTCTGGGGCCAACGTCCTGACTTTC.

The V gene is TRBV12-3 or TRBV12-4, the J gene TRBJ1-2; D remains ambiguous. The CDR3 has 14 residues. Trimming took off 5 bases at V and 2 bases at J, with 12 bases between the two ends. DNA for the CDR3: TGTGCCAGCAGTCCCCCCGACATGAACTATGGCTACACCTTC. Protein product: CASSPPDMNYGYTF.

J is TRBJ1-1 and V is TRBV19, with a weak D call TRBD1 (6 bases). Trimming shortened V by 6 bases and J by 5 bases, and 13 bases separated the two germline ends. The length of the CDR3 is 13 residues. Germline lookup yields CDR1 LNHDA and CDR2 SQIVND (reference sequence). This chain's CDR3 is CASRKQGVTEAFF. CDR3 DNA sequence: TGTGCCAGTAGGAAACAGGGAGTAACTGAAGCTTTCTTT.

This clonotype has a count of ten or more. This sequence joins TRBV5-1 and TRBJ2-3; TRBD1 matches at 8 bases. The CDR3 consists of 14 residues. Germline CDR1 and CDR2: SGHRS and YFSETQ. Trimming at V came to 4 bases and at J to 3 bases, leaving 4 bases not matched to a gene. The CDR3 spells CASSKDRETDTQYF. The CDR3 bases are TGCGCCAGCAGCAAGGACAGGGAGACAGATACGCAGTATTTT.

This chain links TRBV18 with TRBJ2-5; D is ambiguous. The V end lost 3 bases, the J end lost 5 bases, and 10 bases lay between the germline ends. The CDR3 totals 13 residues. CDR1 and CDR2 (germline): KGHSH, LQKENI. CDR3 DNA sequence: TGTGCCAGCTCACCGAGACAAGACGAGACCCAGTACTTC. Translated, it gives CASSPRQDETQYF.

For this clonotype: A junction boundary mismatches the germline segment, possibly from a read error. The chain links TRBV7-7 to TRBJ2-5, with 7 bases that match TRBD2. Germline assignment: CDR1 SSHAT and CDR2 FNYEAQ (reference sequence). The CDR3 spans 15 residues. CDR3 DNA sequence: TGTGCTAGCAGCTTAGCGGGCAGCTCCCAAGAGACCCAGTACTTC. Translating it yields CASSLAGSSQETQYF. Variable domain in full (rest from reference TRBV7-7 and TRBJ2-5): GAGVSQSPRYKVTKRGQDVTLRCDPISSHATLYWYQQALGQGPEFLTYFNYEAQPDKSGLPSDRFSAERPEGSISTLTIQRTEQRDSAMYRCASSLAGSSQETQYFGPGTRLLVL.

This clonotype was seen a few times. V and J are TRBV5-1 and TRBJ2-6, with D perhaps matching TRBD1 (6 bases). The CDR3 consists of 16 residues. Germline-derived CDR1 and CDR2 are SGHRS and YFSETQ. Trimming stripped 3 bases from V and 4 bases from J, with 14 bases between. CDR3 residues: CASSWSGTTGANVLTF. The CDR3 DNA reads as TGCGCCAGCAGCTGGTCCGGGACAACCGGGGCCAACGTCCTGACTTTC.

The sample holds a few counts of this clonotype. V and J are TRBV7-9 and TRBJ1-5, with D unresolved. Germline V lookup: CDR1 SEHNR, CDR2 FQNEAQ (reference sequence). V lost 0 bases and J lost 6, with 3 bases in between. The CDR3 runs to 12 residues. The CDR3 DNA is TGTGCCAGCAGCTTAGCGCGTCAGCCCCAGCATTTT. Encoded protein: CASSLARQPQHF.

The gene calls are TRBV15 and TRBJ1-5; TRBD1 matches 11 bases. CDR3 size: 17 residues. V trimming: 3 bases; J trimming: 2 bases; junction bases outside the gene matches: 6. CDR1 and CDR2 from the germline V gene are LNHNV and YYDKDF (reference sequence). CDR3 nucleotide sequence: TGTGCCACCAGCAGCGGGACAGGGGGGCATGGCAATCAGCCCCAGCATTTT. Protein: CATSSGTGGHGNQPQHF.

This chain uses TRBV12-3 or TRBV12-4 with TRBJ1-1; TRBD1 might be the D (5 bases). V was clipped by 0 bases and J by 5 bases, with 7 bases between them. CDR3 size: 13 residues. In DNA form, the CDR3 reads TGTGCCAGCAGTTTAGCGAAGGGGACTGAAGCTTTCTTT. Amino acid sequence: CASSLAKGTEAFF.

V is TRBV28 and J is TRBJ2-4, with D possibly matching TRBD2 (6 bases). Germline V lookup: CDR1 MDHEN, CDR2 SYDVKM. The CDR3 loop spans 14 amino acids. The germline V and J ends were trimmed by 5 bases and 9 bases, with 17 bases remaining between them. The CDR3 protein is CASSLGTERGIQYF. CDR3 sequence (DNA): TGTGCCAGCAGTCTAGGGACTGAACGGGGCATTCAGTACTTC.

This clonotype was seen more than once but under ten times. The chain links TRBV7-3 to TRBJ2-1, with 8 nucleotides matching TRBD1. CDR1 is SGHTA and CDR2 is FQGTGA in the germline V gene. The CDR3 is 15 residues long. Germline trimming cut 5 bases from V and 5 bases from J; bases unmatched to any gene: 8. The CDR3 DNA follows: TGTGCCAGCAGCCCCCGGACAGGGTCAAACAATGAGCAGTTCTTC. Protein sequence: CASSPRTGSNNEQFF.

The sample holds a few counts of this clonotype. The chain is built from TRBV5-1 and TRBJ2-6, with a weak D call TRBD1 (6 bases). Trimming took off 8 bases at V and 1 base at J, with 19 bases between the two ends. The CDR3 is made up of 17 amino acids. CDR1 is SGHRS and CDR2 is YFSETQ in the germline V gene. CDR3 bases: TGCGCCAGTGGGGACATCTTTCATAGGTCTGGGGCCAACGTCCTGACTTTC. Translation gives CASGDIFHRSGANVLTF. Complete variable domain (other parts from reference TRBV5-1 and TRBJ2-6): KAGVTQTPRYLIKTRGQQVTLSCSPISGHRSVSWYQQTPGQGLQFLFEYFSETQRNKGNFPGRFSGRQFSNSRSEMNVSTLELGDSALYLCASGDIFHRSGANVLTFGAGSRLTVL.

Many counts were recorded for this clonotype. This chain joins TRBV11-2 and TRBJ2-1, with 12 bases matching TRBD2. The CDR3 has 16 residues. Germline lookup yields CDR1 SGHAT and CDR2 FQNNGV. The junction had 9 bases not matched to a gene; V was cut back by 5 bases and J by 7 bases. CDR3 sequence reads: CASSRLAGGPRNEQFF. Here the CDR3 DNA reads TGTGCCAGCAGCCGCCTAGCGGGAGGGCCTAGGAATGAGCAGTTCTTC.

This clonotype was seen more than once but under ten times. This chain joins TRBV12-3 or TRBV12-4 and TRBJ2-3; tentatively, D is TRBD1 (6 bases). V lost 3 bases, J lost 2 bases, and 18 bases lay in between. The CDR3 runs 17 residues. The CDR3 nucleotides read TGTGCCAGCAGTTTGACCCGACAGGCGGTTGTCACAGATACGCAGTATTTT. Protein: CASSLTRQAVVTDTQYF.

The J gene is TRBJ1-2, the V gene TRBV15; 7 bases are shared with TRBD1. The CDR3 runs 14 residues. CDR1 LNHNV and CDR2 YYDKDF come from the germline V gene (reference sequence). J lost 8 bases, V lost 3 bases, and 9 bases had no gene match. The CDR3 sequence: CATSSGRDSVGYTF. As DNA, the CDR3 is TGTGCCACCAGCAGTGGCCGGGACAGTGTCGGCTACACCTTC.